This T cell receptor beta chain was captured by sequencing in a study of Ad26.COV2.S vaccination and SARS-CoV-2 variants. General study findings and limits: Reported post-vaccination CD8+ and CD4+ T cell responses to spike showed substantial breadth. Comparability of non-spike TCR breadth was observed across vaccine and placebo recipients.

The CDR3 length is 14 residues. The ends lost 8 bases at V and 6 bases at J; junction bases unmatched: 8. Germline CDR1 is SEHNR and CDR2 is FQNEAQ (reference sequence). In regard to this clone: Its specificity is unknown.

Clones were sequenced by immunoSEQ multiplex PCR, and TCRdb holds only the in-frame ones, with some missing. The sample lists under 150,000 clones, 86% occurring once. This chain joins TRBV7-9 and TRBJ1-4, with TRBD1 matching over 8 bases. The receptor's source is a human donor who had recovered from COVID-19. The sequenced sample was peripheral blood, obtained after recovery from COVID-19. CDR3 loop: CASQRGQAHEKLFF. The CDR3 nucleotides are TGTGCCAGCCAACGGGGACAGGCCCATGAAAAACTGTTTTTT.